This TCR beta chain was sequenced in a study of early T cells in non-severe SARS-CoV-2 infection (dated by TCRdb to the early 2020s). Broadly, across the study: Because TCR sequencing relied on bulk RNA taken from unsorted whole blood, pairing of alpha and beta chains was not possible.

Preparation of the library involved 5' RACE. Reads for this sample came from a NextSeq 500. Unique molecular identifiers were attached to individual cDNA molecules in the TCR library protocol so that sequencing error and PCR bias could be corrected. Sequencing covered both TCR alpha and beta chains, and within each sample the abundances of alpha and beta sequences were tightly co-correlated. From the authors' description of their analysis: Decombinator V4 was used to perform V gene, J gene and CDR3 annotation of TCR sequences. Expanded TCRs were defined as changing significantly between any two time points under a Poisson model with p below 0.0001. Abundances of TCRs were expressed as counts per million after normalisation to the total number of TCRs sequenced in each sample. TRAV1-2 paired with TRAJ12, TRAJ20 or TRAJ33 defined MAIT TCRs, while TRAV10 paired with TRAJ18 defined iNKT TCRs. VDJdb, accessed on 1 November 2021, was searched for TCRs annotated for CMV, EBV and SARS-CoV-2, and TCRs annotated for more than one antigen were excluded. The raw public reads went through TCRdb reprocessing: fastp at Q25, MiXCR clone calling, in-frame beta chains kept. Duplicate CDR3 protein sequences are folded into a single record with the most common DNA and genes. TCRdb's processing, not the authors' own work, is the source of the V and J calls. This sample lists over 45,000 distinct CDR3 sequences; about 7.7% were detected once. The top ten clonotypes cover more than 9% of the sample.

The study was a case-control design nested within a healthcare worker cohort in London, UK, with weekly nasopharyngeal swab PCR tests and blood sampling. Healthcare workers were recruited during the week of the UK lockdown, between 23 and 31 March 2020, and followed weekly for up to 16 weeks. The CDR3 has 13 amino acids, counting the end cysteine and phenylalanine. Here the CDR3 DNA is all that survives: 39 bases in frame from base 1. V is pared back by 1 base and J by 4 bases, with 7 bases lying between the germline termini. Based on the germline V gene, the CDR1 and CDR2 sequences are SGHAT and FQNNGV. This clonotype was detected only a few times. Its antigen is not yet known. Per-base quality was not reported, and no clone a single base away is much larger than it. The full study reports these points: VDJdb matching was skewed toward anti-spike CD8 responses, so virus-specific expansions were likely underestimated and private and CD4 specificities were missed.

The chain uses TRBV11-2 and TRBJ2-5; there is no confident call for the D gene. The sample was whole blood, taken at baseline. This clonotype was sampled from an adult who was a healthcare worker with PCR-confirmed SARS-CoV-2 infection or an uninfected control (not recorded which). In nucleotide form, the sequence is TGTGCCAGCAGCTTAGCCCCGGCAGAGACCCAGTACTTC. This yields the protein CASSLAPAETQYF.